This T cell receptor beta chain was sequenced in a study of shared clonotypes between healthy human individuals. Study summary: The donor pool was made up of a couple of women and a few men aged 18 to 49.

V lost 0 bases to trimming and J lost 5 bases, with 10 bases between them. The CDR3 runs 15 residues. Germline V gene sequence: CDR1 SEHNR, CDR2 FQNEAQ (reference sequence). The test was conducted at deep level. Only in-frame clones appear in the TCRdb table, and some are missing; sequencing was by immunoSEQ multiplex PCR. The sample records about 490,000 clones, 70% to 85% being singletons. This receptor was identified in a woman between 40 and 55 years old in good health. Some clones in this sample may be carry-over from other donors' samples. The chain combines TRBV7-9 with TRBJ2-2; D is possibly TRBD2 (5 bases). Sequenced sample: PBMCs. CDR3 sequence: CASSLAGVLTGELFF. For the CDR3, the DNA is TGTGCCAGCAGCTTAGCGGGAGTTTTAACCGGGGAGCTGTTTTTT. Full variable domain (remainder filled in from reference TRBV7-9 and TRBJ2-2): DTGVSQNPRHKITKRGQNVTFRCDPISEHNRLYWYRQTLGQGPEFLTYFQNEAQLEKSRLLSDRFSAERPKGSFSTLEIQRTEQGDSAMYLCASSLAGVLTGELFFGEGSRLTVL.